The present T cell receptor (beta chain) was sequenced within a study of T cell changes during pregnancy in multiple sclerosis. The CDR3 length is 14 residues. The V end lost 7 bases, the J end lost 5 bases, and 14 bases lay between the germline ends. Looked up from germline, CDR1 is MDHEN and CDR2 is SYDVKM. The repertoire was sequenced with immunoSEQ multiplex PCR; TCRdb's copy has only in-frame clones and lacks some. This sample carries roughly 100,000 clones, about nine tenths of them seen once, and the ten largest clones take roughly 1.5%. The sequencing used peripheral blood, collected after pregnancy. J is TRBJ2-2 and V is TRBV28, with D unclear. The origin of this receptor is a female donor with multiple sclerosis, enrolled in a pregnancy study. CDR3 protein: CASKLQTATGELFF. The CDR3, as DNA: TGTGCCAGCAAATTACAGACCGCTACCGGGGAGCTGTTTTTT.